Sequencing of this T cell receptor beta chain was carried out in a study of tumor-infiltrating lymphocytes in localized non-small cell lung cancer. Overall study context: Patients included smokers and never-smokers with various histologies, some sampled after neoadjuvant chemotherapy.

CDR3 size: 13 residues. Per germline, CDR1 SGHVS and CDR2 FNYEAQ. V was clipped by 6 bases and J by 8 bases, with 16 bases between them. The study, taken as a whole, reports: Higher tumor T cell infiltration than in uninvolved lung was supported by TCRbeta sequencing. No link was found between tumor T-cell fraction and recurrence-free survival. Available tissue quantity limited TCR sequencing to a patient subset.

A note on this clone: The antigen is unknown.

Measured with immunoSEQ multiplex PCR; TCRdb has only the in-frame clones, and not every one. This table has 15,000 to 20,000 clones, around 73% appearing once. Specimen: lung tumor tissue. The chain joins TRBV7-6 to TRBJ1-2; TRBD1 might be the D (5 bases). This clonotype originated in a human donor with non-small cell lung cancer. For the CDR3, the DNA is TGTGCCAGCAGTCCACGACCGGGGGGAGGCTACACCTTC. The encoded protein is CASSPRPGGGYTF.